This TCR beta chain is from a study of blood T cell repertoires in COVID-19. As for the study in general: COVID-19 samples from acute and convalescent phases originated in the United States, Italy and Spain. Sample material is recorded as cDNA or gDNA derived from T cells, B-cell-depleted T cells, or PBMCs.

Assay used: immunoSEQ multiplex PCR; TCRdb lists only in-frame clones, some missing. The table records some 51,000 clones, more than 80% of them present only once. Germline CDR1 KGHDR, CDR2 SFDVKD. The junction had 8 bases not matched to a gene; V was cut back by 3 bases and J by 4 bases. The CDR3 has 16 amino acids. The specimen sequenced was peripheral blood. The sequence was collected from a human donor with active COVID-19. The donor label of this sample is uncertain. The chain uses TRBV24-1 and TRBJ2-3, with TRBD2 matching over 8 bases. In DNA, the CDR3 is TGTGCCACCAGTGATATGGCGCGGGGGGTCCCAGATACGCAGTATTTT. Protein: CATSDMARGVPDTQYF.